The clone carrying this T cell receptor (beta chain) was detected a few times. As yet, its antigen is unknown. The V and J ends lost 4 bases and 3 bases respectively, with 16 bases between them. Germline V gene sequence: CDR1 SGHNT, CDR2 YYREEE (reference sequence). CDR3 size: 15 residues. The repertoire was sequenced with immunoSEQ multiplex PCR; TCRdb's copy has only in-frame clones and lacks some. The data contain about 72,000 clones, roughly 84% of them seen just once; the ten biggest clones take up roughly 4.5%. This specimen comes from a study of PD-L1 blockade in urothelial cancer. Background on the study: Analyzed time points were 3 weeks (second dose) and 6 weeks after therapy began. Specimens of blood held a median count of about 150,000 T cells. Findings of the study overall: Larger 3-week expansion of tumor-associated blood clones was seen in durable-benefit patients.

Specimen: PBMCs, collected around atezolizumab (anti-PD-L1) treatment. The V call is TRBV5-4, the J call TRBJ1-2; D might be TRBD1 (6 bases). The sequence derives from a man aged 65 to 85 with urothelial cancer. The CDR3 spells CASSRESRTDYGYTF. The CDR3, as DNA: TGTGCCAGCAGCCGGGAAAGTAGGACAGACTATGGCTACACCTTC.